One sample yielded the 21 T cell receptor beta chains listed below, sequenced in a study of blood T cell repertoires in COVID-19 (dated by TCRdb to the early 2020s). Libraries were made using the immunoSEQ multiplex PCR assay. In its TCRdb copy, this immuneACCESS table keeps in-frame sequences only and misses some clones. Where compared with another copy, unresolved V genes explain less than half of these, and the others have no known cause. Here the sample has roughly 410,000 clones; roughly 86% occur a single time. The top ten clonotypes cover 2% to 2.5% of the sample. The sample consisted of peripheral blood. The origin of the receptors is a woman in her sixties or seventies with COVID-19, enrolled during active disease.

A word on this clone: The same CDR3 can be traced to other DNA sequences in this sample. CDR3 sequence (DNA): TGTGCCAGCAGTTTAACAGGGCTGAACACTGAAGCTTTCTTT. Amino acids: CASSLTGLNTEAFF. The chain couples TRBV28 to TRBJ1-1, with D perhaps matching TRBD1 (6 bases). Trimming left V 2 bases short and J 0 bases short, with 7 bases between. Germline CDR1 MDHEN, CDR2 SYDVKM. The CDR3 loop spans 14 amino acids.

The chain couples TRBV10-1 to TRBJ2-3; 12 bases agree with TRBD2. The CDR3 has 13 amino acids. In germline, CDR1 is WNHNN, CDR2 SYGVQD (reference sequence). V gave up 5 bases and J gave up 6 bases; unmatched junction bases: 0. The CDR3 loop is CASSLAGGDTQYF. The CDR3 region has the DNA TGCGCCAGCAGTCTAGCGGGAGGGGATACGCAGTATTTT.

The genes are TRBV7-2 and TRBJ2-2; TRBD2 matches at 10 bases. From germline, CDR1 is SGHTA and CDR2 FQGNSA. With V trimmed by 2 bases and J by 4 bases, 4 bases remained unmatched. The CDR3 is 16 residues long. The DNA of the CDR3 is TGTGCCAGCAGCTTACGACTAGCGGGTCGCACCGGGGAGCTGTTTTTT. Amino acid sequence: CASSLRLAGRTGELFF.

This clone has a single count. The chain joins TRBV5-1 to TRBJ2-7; the D gene is possibly TRBD1 (6 bases). Germline values: CDR1 SGHRS, CDR2 YFSETQ. V was clipped by 2 bases and J by 3 bases, with 9 bases between them. The CDR3 loop spans 13 amino acids. In nucleotides, the CDR3 is TGCGCCAGCAGCTTCCAACAGGGCTACGAGCAGTACTTC. This encodes CASSFQQGYEQYF.

V usage is TRBV6-5 and J usage is TRBJ1-2; no firm D call. Germline CDR1 reads MNHEY; CDR2 reads SVGAGI. V was trimmed by 2 bases and J by 4 bases, leaving 11 bases between them. This CDR3 contains 14 residues. CDR3 protein: CASSYMGATYGYTF. CDR3 nucleotide sequence: TGTGCCAGCAGTTACATGGGCGCTACCTATGGCTACACCTTC.

The CDR3 loop is CASRRQVGLNTEAFF. CDR3 nucleotide sequence: TGTGCCAGCAGAAGACAGGTGGGGCTGAACACTGAAGCTTTCTTT. This rearrangement joins TRBV6-5 to TRBJ1-1; a weak D match, TRBD1 (6 bases). The V gene lost 6 bases and the J gene lost 0 bases, with 14 bases spanning the gap. The CDR3 has 15 amino acids. From germline, CDR1 is MNHEY and CDR2 SVGAGI.

DNA for the CDR3: TGCGCCAGCAGTGTGTACAATCAAGAGACCCAGTACTTC. Residues: CASSVYNQETQYF. The V and J genes are TRBV10-2 and TRBJ2-5; D is uncertain. The CDR3 spans 13 residues. The V gene lost 4 bases and the J gene lost 2 bases, with 8 bases spanning the gap. Germline V gives CDR1 WSHSY, CDR2 SAAADI.

The CDR3: CASSKASRGNQPQHF. CDR3 DNA: TGTGCCAGCAGCAAAGCTTCCAGGGGCAATCAGCCCCAGCATTTT. The J gene is TRBJ1-5, the V gene TRBV21-1; TRBD1 is the table's D call and was not checked against the DNA. TRBV21-1 is reported as a pseudogene. CDR3 length: 15 amino acids.

The V and J genes are TRBV18 and TRBJ1-3, with D uncertain. The CDR3 length is 18 residues. Trimming removed 6 bases from V and 2 bases from J, with 23 bases in between. Germline V gene data show CDR1 as KGHSH and CDR2 as LQKENI. The CDR3 DNA reads as TGTGCCAGCTCGTTTACGACCCAGGCCAGGAATACTGGAAACACCATATATTTT. This translates into CASSFTTQARNTGNTIYF.

The rearrangement joins TRBV19 to TRBJ1-3, with TRBD1 as a possible D gene (5 bases). The CDR3 runs to 15 residues. Germline V gene lookup returns CDR1 LNHDA and CDR2 SQIVND (reference sequence). V was trimmed by 8 bases and J by 0 bases, leaving 14 bases between them. CDR3 DNA: TGTGCCAGTCGACTAGGTGACAGCTCTGGAAACACCATATATTTT. Translating gives CASRLGDSSGNTIYF.

The rearrangement links TRBV19 to TRBJ2-2, with a possible D match to TRBD1 (5 bases). V was cut by 7 bases and J by 8 bases, with 17 bases left in between. The CDR3 has 14 amino acids. Germline loops: CDR1 LNHDA, CDR2 SQIVND (reference sequence). This CDR3 reads CASIQPQGKGELFF. CDR3 bases: TGTGCCAGTATTCAGCCCCAGGGTAAAGGGGAGCTGTTTTTT.

The chain carries TRBV28 and TRBJ1-2; D perhaps matches TRBD1 (5 bases). V lost 7 bases and J lost 4, with 13 bases in between. From germline, CDR1 is MDHEN and CDR2 SYDVKM. The CDR3 has 13 residues. The CDR3: CASNSGISYGYTF. The CDR3 bases are TGTGCCAGCAACTCAGGGATCAGCTATGGCTACACCTTC.

The chain employs TRBV3-1 (or the pseudogene TRBV3-2) and TRBJ1-2; weak D call: TRBD1 (5 bases). V shed 7 bases and J shed 6 bases, with 18 bases lying between them. Germline CDR1 LGHDT, CDR2 YNNKEL (reference sequence). CDR3 length: 14 residues. DNA for the CDR3: TGTGCCAGCATCGACCCAACGGGGGTAAATGGCTACACCTTC. Amino acid sequence: CASIDPTGVNGYTF.

The chain combines TRBV5-8 with TRBJ2-4; D possibly corresponds to TRBD1 (5 bases). V lost 0 bases and J 5 bases, leaving 18 bases between the germline ends. In germline, CDR1 is SGHTS, CDR2 YDEGEE. CDR3 length: 17 residues. This CDR3 is CASSLELSFDSQNIQYF. In DNA, the CDR3 is TGTGCCAGCAGCTTGGAACTAAGTTTCGACAGTCAAAACATTCAGTACTTC.

V usage is TRBV10-1 and J usage is TRBJ2-2; TRBD2 matches at 8 bases. Per germline, CDR1 WNHNN and CDR2 SYGVQD (reference sequence). With 8 bases clipped from V and 5 bases from J, the junction kept 13 bases outside the gene matches. The CDR3 spans 16 residues. This CDR3 is CASGEAGAPVTGELFF. The DNA for the CDR3 is TGCGCCAGCGGAGAAGCGGGGGCCCCGGTGACCGGGGAGCTGTTTTTT.

The V call is TRBV7-9, the J call TRBJ2-2; 10 bases fit TRBD1. CDR3 size: 18 residues. V shed 5 bases and J 0 bases; nucleotides not matched to a gene: 9. Germline assignment: CDR1 SEHNR and CDR2 FQNEAQ (reference sequence). The chain's CDR3 is CASSQKAGQGTNTGELFF. The CDR3 DNA is TGTGCCAGCAGCCAGAAGGCGGGACAGGGGACGAACACCGGGGAGCTGTTTTTT.

CDR3 nucleotide sequence: TGTGCCTGGGGAGGGGCGGGGAACACTGAAGCTTTCTTT. Translating it yields CAWGGAGNTEAFF. The chain is built from TRBV30 and TRBJ1-1; TRBD1 is a possible D gene (5 bases). The CDR3 covers 13 residues. The ends were cut back, 5 bases at V and 1 base at J, with 11 bases in the middle. CDR1 is GTSNPN and CDR2 is SVGIG in the germline V gene (reference sequence).

The CDR3 is CASSYPGTDTGELFF. CDR3 in DNA: TGTGCCAGCAGCTACCCCGGGACAGACACCGGGGAGCTGTTTTTT. The V and J genes are TRBV4-2 and TRBJ2-2; 7 bases line up with TRBD1. In germline, CDR1 is LGHNA, CDR2 YNFKEQ. This CDR3 has 15 amino acids. Trimming cost V 5 bases and J 3 bases; bases outside gene matches: 6.

The chain joins TRBV19 to TRBJ2-7; 10 nucleotides line up with TRBD2. The germline CDR1 and CDR2 sequences are LNHDA and SQIVND (reference sequence). CDR3 size: 14 residues. V was pared by 9 bases and J by 2 bases, with 7 bases of the junction left unmatched. CDR3: CASGASGRAYEQYF. The CDR3, as DNA: TGTGCCAGCGGGGCTAGCGGGAGAGCCTACGAGCAGTACTTC.

The genes are TRBV6-6 and TRBJ1-2; tentatively, D is TRBD1 (5 bases). The CDR3 is 14 amino acids. V dropped 5 bases and J dropped 0 bases, with 10 bases sitting between them. Germline V gene sequence: CDR1 MNHNY, CDR2 SVGAGI (reference sequence). The CDR3 DNA sequence: TGTGCCAGCAGTCAAAGACAGTCTAACTATGGCTACACCTTC. The encoded protein is CASSQRQSNYGYTF.

V and J are TRBV27 and TRBJ2-7; a weak D match, TRBD1 (6 bases). Germline lookup yields CDR1 MNHEY and CDR2 SMNVEV (reference sequence). Trimming stripped 5 bases from V and 9 bases from J, with 17 bases between. This CDR3 spans 13 amino acids. DNA of the CDR3: TGTGCCAGCAGTGCTTTGACAGGTTTGGGGCAGTACTTC. It is translated as CASSALTGLGQYF.